What follows is one TCR beta chain and its context. Its antigen is currently unknown. This entry is derived from a study of response to subunit inactivated influenza vaccine. Study-wide points: Authors suggested few new T cells are recruited by each seasonal influenza vaccination.

CDR1 SGHTA and CDR2 FQGNSA come from the germline V gene. The CDR3 length is 13 residues. V was clipped by 5 bases and J by 10 bases, with 15 bases between them. One entry per CDR3 protein, called by TCRdb with MiXCR from the RT-PCR reads. Of 500,000 to 600,000 distinct CDR3 sequences listed, 13% were seen once; the top ten hold around 13%. Source: PBMCs from blood, taken roughly 47 days after vaccination. The receptor was isolated from a man aged 50 to 59 who received an inactivated influenza vaccine. The chain is built from TRBV7-2 and TRBJ2-1, with D maybe TRBD2 (5 bases). The CDR3 sequence is CASSVSSRNEQFF. In DNA form, the CDR3 reads TGTGCCAGCAGCGTATCTAGCCGAAACGAGCAGTTCTTC.